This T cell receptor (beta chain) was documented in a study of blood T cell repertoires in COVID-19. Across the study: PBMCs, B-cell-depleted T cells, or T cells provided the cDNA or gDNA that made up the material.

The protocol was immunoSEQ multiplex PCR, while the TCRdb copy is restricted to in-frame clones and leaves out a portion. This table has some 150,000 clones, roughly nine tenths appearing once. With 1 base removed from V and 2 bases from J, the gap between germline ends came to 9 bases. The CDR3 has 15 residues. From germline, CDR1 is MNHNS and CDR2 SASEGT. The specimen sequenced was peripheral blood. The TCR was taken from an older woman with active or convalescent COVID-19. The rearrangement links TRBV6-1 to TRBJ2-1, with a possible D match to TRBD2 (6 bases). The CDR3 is CASSEGSGPYNEQFF. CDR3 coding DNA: TGTGCCAGCAGTGAAGGTAGCGGACCCTACAATGAGCAGTTCTTC.